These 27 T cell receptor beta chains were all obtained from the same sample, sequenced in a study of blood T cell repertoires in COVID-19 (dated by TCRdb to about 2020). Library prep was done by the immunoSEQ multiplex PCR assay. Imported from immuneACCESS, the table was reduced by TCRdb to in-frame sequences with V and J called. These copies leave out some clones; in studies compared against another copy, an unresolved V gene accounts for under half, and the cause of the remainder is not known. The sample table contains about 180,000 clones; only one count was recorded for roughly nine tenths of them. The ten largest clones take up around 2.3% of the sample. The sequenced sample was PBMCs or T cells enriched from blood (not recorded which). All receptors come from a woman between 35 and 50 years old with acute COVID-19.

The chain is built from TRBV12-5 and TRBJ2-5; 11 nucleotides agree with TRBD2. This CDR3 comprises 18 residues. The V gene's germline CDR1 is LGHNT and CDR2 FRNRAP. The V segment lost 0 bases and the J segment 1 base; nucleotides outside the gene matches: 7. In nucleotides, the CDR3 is TGTGCTAGTGGTTTGGTACAGGGTCTAGCGGGGGGCCAAGAGACCCAGTACTTC. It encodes CASGLVQGLAGGQETQYF.

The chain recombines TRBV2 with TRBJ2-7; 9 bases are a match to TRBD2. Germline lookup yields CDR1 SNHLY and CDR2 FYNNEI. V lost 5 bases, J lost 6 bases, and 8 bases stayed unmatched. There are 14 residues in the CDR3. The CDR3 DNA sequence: TGTGCCAGCAGTAAGGGGACTAGCAATAGCGAGCAGTACTTC. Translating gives CASSKGTSNSEQYF. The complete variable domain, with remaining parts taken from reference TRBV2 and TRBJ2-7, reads EPEVTQTPSHQVTQMGQEVILRCVPISNHLYFYWYRQILGQKVEFLVSFYNNEISEKSEIFDDQFSVERPDGSNFTLKIRSTKLEDSAMYFCASSKGTSNSEQYFGPGTRLTVT.

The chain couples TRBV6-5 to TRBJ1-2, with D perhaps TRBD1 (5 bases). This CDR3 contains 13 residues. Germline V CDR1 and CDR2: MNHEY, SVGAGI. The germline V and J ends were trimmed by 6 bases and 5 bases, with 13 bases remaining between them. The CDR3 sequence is CASSLQVGYGYTF. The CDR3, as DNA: TGTGCCAGCAGCCTACAGGTTGGGTATGGCTACACCTTC.

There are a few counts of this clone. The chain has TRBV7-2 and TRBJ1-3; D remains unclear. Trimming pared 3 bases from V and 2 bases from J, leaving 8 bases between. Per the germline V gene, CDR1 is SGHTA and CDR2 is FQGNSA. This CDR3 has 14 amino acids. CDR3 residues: CASSLDLAGNTIYF. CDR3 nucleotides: TGTGCCAGCAGCTTGGATCTAGCTGGAAACACCATATATTTT.

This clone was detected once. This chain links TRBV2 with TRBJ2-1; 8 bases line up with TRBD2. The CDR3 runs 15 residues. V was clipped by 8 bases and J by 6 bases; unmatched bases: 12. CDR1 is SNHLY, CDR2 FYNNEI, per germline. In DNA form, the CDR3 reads TGTGCCAGCCCCCCCACACTAGCGGTTGGCAATGAGCAGTTCTTC. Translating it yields CASPPTLAVGNEQFF.

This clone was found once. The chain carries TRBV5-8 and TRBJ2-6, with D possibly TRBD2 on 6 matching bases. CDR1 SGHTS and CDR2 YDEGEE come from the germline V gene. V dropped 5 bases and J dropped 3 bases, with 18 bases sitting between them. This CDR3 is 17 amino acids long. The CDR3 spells CASSSPRRGIGANVLTF. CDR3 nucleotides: TGTGCCAGCAGTTCTCCCCGACGGGGGATTGGGGCCAACGTCCTGACTTTC.

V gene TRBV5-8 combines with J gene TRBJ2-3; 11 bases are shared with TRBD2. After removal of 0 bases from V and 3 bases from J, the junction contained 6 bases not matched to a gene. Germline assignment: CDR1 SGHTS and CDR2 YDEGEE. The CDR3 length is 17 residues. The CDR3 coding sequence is TGTGCCAGCAGCTTGGAAGTACTAGCGGGGGAGACAGATACGCAGTATTTT. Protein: CASSLEVLAGETDTQYF.

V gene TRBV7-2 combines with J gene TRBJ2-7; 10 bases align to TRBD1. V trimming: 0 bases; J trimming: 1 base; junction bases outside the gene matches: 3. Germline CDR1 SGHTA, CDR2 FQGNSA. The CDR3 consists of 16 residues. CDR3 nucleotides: TGTGCCAGCAGCTTAGCGTGGGACAGGGGTTCCTACGAGCAGTACTTC. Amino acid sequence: CASSLAWDRGSYEQYF.

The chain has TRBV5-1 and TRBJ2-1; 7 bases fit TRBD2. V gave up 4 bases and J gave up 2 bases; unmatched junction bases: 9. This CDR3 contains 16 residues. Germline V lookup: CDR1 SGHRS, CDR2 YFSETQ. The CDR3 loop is CASSVRAGTTYNEQFF. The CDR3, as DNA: TGCGCCAGCAGCGTGCGGGCCGGGACTACCTACAATGAGCAGTTCTTC.

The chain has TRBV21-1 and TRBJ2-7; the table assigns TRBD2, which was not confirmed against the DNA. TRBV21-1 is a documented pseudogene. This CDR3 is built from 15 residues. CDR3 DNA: TGTGCCAGTGTGCGGGGGGGACGGTTGTCCCACGAGCAGTACTTC. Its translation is CASVRGGRLSHEQYF.

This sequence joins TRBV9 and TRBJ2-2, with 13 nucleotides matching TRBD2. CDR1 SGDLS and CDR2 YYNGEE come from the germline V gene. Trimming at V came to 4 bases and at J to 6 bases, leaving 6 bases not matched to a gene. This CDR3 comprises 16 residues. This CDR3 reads CASSPIGLAGAGELFF. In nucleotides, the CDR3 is TGTGCCAGCAGCCCCATCGGACTAGCGGGAGCCGGGGAGCTGTTTTTT.

This chain's CDR3 is CASSQDESTSGYNEQFF. In nucleotides, the CDR3 is TGCGCCAGCAGCCAAGATGAAAGCACTAGCGGCTACAATGAGCAGTTCTTC. This sequence joins TRBV4-1 and TRBJ2-1, with TRBD2 matching over 8 bases. Germline V gives CDR1 MGHRA, CDR2 YSYEKL. The V and J ends lost 0 bases and 3 bases, in that order; junction bases with no gene match: 7. There are 17 residues in the CDR3.

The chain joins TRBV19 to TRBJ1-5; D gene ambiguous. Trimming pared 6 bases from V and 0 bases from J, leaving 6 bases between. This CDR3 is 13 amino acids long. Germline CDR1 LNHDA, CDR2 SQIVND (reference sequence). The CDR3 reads CASRGLSNQPQHF. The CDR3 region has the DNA TGTGCCAGTAGAGGACTTAGCAATCAGCCCCAGCATTTT.

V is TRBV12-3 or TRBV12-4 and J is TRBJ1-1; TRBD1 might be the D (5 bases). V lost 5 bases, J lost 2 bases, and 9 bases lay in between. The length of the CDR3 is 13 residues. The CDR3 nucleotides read TGTGCCAGCAGTCCAGGGTATAACACTGAAGCTTTCTTT. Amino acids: CASSPGYNTEAFF.

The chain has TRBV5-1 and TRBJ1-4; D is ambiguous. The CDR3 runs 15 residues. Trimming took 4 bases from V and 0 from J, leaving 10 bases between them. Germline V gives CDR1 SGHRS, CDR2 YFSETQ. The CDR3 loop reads CASSPSGATNEKLFF. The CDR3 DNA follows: TGCGCCAGCAGCCCCTCGGGAGCAACTAATGAAAAACTGTTTTTT. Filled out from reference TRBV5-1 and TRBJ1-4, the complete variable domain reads KAGVTQTPRYLIKTRGQQVTLSCSPISGHRSVSWYQQTPGQGLQFLFEYFSETQRNKGNFPGRFSGRQFSNSRSEMNVSTLELGDSALYLCASSPSGATNEKLFFGSGTQLSVL.

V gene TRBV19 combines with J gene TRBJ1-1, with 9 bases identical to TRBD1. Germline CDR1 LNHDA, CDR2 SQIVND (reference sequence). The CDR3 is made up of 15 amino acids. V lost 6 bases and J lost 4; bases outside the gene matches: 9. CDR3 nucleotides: TGTGCCAGTAGGACACAGGGGGCCGGGGCCACTGAAGCTTTCTTT. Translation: CASRTQGAGATEAFF. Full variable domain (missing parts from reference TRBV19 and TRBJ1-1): DGGITQSPKYLFRKEGQNVTLSCEQNLNHDAMYWYRQDPGQGLRLIYYSQIVNDFQKGDIAEGYSVSREKKESFPLTVTSAQKNPTAFYLCASRTQGAGATEAFFGQGTRLTVV.

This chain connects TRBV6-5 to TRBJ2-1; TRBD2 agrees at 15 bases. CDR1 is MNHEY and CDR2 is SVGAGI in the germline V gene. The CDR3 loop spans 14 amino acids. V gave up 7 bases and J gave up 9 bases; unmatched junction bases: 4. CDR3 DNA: TGTGCCAGCACCTGGACTAGCGGGGGGGGTGAGCAGTTCTTC. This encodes CASTWTSGGGEQFF.

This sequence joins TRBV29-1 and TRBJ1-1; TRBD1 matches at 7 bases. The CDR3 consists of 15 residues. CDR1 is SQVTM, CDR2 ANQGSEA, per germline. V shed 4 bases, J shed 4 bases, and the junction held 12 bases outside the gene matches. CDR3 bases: TGCAGCGTTGCCAGACGACAGGGACGGAGCACTGAAGCTTTCTTT. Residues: CSVARRQGRSTEAFF.

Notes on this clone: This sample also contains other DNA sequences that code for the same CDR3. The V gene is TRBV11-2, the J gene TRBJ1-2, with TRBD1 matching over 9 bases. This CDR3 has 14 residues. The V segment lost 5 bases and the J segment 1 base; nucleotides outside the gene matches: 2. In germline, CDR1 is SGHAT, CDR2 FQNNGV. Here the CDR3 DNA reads TGTGCCAGCAGCCCGGGACAGGGTAACTATGGCTACACCTTC. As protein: CASSPGQGNYGYTF.

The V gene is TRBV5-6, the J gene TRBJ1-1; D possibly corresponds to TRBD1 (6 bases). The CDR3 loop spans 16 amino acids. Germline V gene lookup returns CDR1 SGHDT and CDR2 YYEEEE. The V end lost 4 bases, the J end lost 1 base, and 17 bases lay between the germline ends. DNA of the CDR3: TGTGCCAGCAGCCCGGGAGGGGGACGCTCGAACACTGAAGCTTTCTTT. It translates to CASSPGGGRSNTEAFF.

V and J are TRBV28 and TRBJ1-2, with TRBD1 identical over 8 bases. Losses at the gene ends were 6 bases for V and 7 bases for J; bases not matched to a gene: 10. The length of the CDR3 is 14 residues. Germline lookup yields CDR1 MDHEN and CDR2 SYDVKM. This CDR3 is CASSIPTGGLGYTF. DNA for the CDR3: TGTGCCAGCAGCATTCCCACAGGGGGGCTTGGCTACACCTTC.

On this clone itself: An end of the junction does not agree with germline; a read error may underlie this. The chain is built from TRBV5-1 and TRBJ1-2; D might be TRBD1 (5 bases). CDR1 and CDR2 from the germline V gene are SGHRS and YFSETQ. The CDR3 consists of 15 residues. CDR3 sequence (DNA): TGCGCCCGCAGCTCGAGGGCCGGGGGGGACTATGGCTACACCTTC. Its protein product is CARSSRAGGDYGYTF.

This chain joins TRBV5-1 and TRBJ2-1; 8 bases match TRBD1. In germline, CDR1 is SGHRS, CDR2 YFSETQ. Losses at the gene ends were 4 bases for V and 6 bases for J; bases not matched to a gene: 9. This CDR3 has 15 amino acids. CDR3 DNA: TGCGCCAGCAGCGTTCAGATTCAGGGGGCCAATGAGCAGTTCTTC. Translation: CASSVQIQGANEQFF.

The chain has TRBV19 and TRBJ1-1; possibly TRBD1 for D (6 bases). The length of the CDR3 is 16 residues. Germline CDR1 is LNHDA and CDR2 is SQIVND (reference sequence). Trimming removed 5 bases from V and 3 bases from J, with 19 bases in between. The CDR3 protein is CASSPRGGATDTEAFF. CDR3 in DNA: TGTGCCAGTAGTCCGCGAGGGGGGGCTACGGACACTGAAGCTTTCTTT.

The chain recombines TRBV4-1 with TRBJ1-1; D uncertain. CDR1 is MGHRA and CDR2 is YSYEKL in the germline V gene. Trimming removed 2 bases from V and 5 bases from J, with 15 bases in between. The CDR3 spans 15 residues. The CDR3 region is CASSQTRALWTEAFF. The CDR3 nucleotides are TGCGCCAGCAGCCAAACGCGGGCCCTGTGGACTGAAGCTTTCTTT.

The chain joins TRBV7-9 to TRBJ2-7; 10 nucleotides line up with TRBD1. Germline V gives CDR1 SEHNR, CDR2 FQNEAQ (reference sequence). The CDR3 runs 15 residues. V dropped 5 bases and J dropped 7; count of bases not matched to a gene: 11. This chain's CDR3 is CASSPDRDRGVEQYF. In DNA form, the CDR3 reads TGTGCCAGCAGCCCAGACCGGGACAGGGGAGTGGAGCAGTACTTC. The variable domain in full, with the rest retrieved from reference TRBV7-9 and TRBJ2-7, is DTGVSQNPRHKITKRGQNVTFRCDPISEHNRLYWYRQTLGQGPEFLTYFQNEAQLEKSRLLSDRFSAERPKGSFSTLEIQRTEQGDSAMYLCASSPDRDRGVEQYFGPGTRLTVT.

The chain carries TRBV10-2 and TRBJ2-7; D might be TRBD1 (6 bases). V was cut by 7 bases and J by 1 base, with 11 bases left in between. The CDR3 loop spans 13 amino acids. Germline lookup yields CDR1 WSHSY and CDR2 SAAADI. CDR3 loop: CASKTGPSYEQYF. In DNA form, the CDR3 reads TGCGCCAGCAAAACAGGGCCTTCCTACGAGCAGTACTTC.